Shown below are 6 T cell receptor beta chains from a single sample sequenced in a study of PD-L1 blockade in urothelial cancer. Time point given: pretreatment peripheral blood. Generated by immunoSEQ multiplex PCR, the TCRdb table keeps only in-frame clones and is missing some. The sample lists tens of thousands of clones; 80% to 85% were seen once. Sequenced material: PBMCs, taken around atezolizumab (anti-PD-L1) treatment. The receptors stem from a woman aged 70-85 years with urothelial cancer.

Details on this clone: The sample has other DNA sequences that encode this CDR3 too. J is TRBJ2-3 and V is TRBV6-1, with 7 bases fitting TRBD1. CDR1 and CDR2 from the germline V gene are MNHNS and SASEGT. There are 14 residues in the CDR3. V lost 3 bases to trimming and J lost 1 base; unmatched junction nucleotides: 1. The CDR3 protein is CASSDGQGTDTQYF. DNA of the CDR3: TGTGCCAGCAGTGATGGACAGGGCACAGATACGCAGTATTTT.

This chain joins TRBV18 and TRBJ2-1, with D perhaps TRBD2 (5 bases). The V end lost 2 bases, the J end lost 5 bases, and 16 bases lay between the germline ends. This CDR3 has 16 residues. The germline V gene encodes CDR1 KGHSH and CDR2 LQKENI. CDR3 in amino acids: CASSPVQRTGNNEQFF. In DNA, the CDR3 is TGTGCCAGCTCACCAGTACAGCGCACCGGGAACAATGAGCAGTTCTTC.

This clone was counted only a few times. The chain combines TRBV29-1 with TRBJ2-3; D uncertain. The CDR3 length is 15 residues. In germline, CDR1 is SQVTM, CDR2 ANQGSEA. V gave up 3 bases and J gave up 3 bases, with 16 bases separating them. The DNA for the CDR3 is TGCAGCGTTGACCCTACAGTTGGGCCGACAGATACGCAGTATTTT. It is translated as CSVDPTVGPTDTQYF.

CDR3 residues: CASSPTGRAFYGYTF. The DNA of the CDR3 is TGTGCCAGCAGCCCAACCGGCAGGGCGTTCTATGGCTACACCTTC. This chain uses TRBV9 with TRBJ1-2, with D perhaps TRBD1 (5 bases). CDR1 and CDR2 from the germline V gene are SGDLS and YYNGEE. Trimming shortened V by 4 bases and J by 4 bases, and 17 bases separated the two germline ends. This CDR3 comprises 15 residues.

This rearrangement joins TRBV10-3 to TRBJ2-5; 9 bases match TRBD1. V was clipped by 0 bases and J by 4 bases; unmatched bases: 6. Germline V gene lookup returns CDR1 ENHRY and CDR2 SYGVKD. This CDR3 spans 16 amino acids. Here the CDR3 reads CAISESTGGGLETQYF. The CDR3 DNA sequence: TGTGCCATCAGTGAGTCGACAGGGGGAGGGCTAGAGACCCAGTACTTC.

This clone was picked up a small number of times. The V gene is TRBV5-1, the J gene TRBJ1-1; D is undetermined. CDR3 length: 15 residues. Germline V gives CDR1 SGHRS, CDR2 YFSETQ. V shed 4 bases and J shed 1 base, with 14 bases lying between them. The CDR3 DNA reads as TGCGCCAGCAGCCCAAATCCGGGGAGGAACACTGAAGCTTTCTTT. It translates to CASSPNPGRNTEAFF.